Listed here are 9 T cell receptor beta chains from one sample, sequenced in a study of vaccination and CD4 T cells after COVID-19. Sequencing of cultured CD4+ T cell DNA used the Oncomine TCR Beta short-read assay. One entry per CDR3 protein results from TCRdb running MiXCR on the PCR reads. The repertoire includes around 10,000 distinct CDR3 sequences, just under 75% of them detected once, and roughly 8% sits in the top ten. Stated treatment: roughly 10-day PBMC culture with coronavirus spike peptide pools or control peptides (ViraFEST assay). The antigens of these receptors remain unknown. What was sequenced was CD4+ T cells from blood, cultured in vitro. The receptors here all came from a human donor who had recovered from COVID-19.

The chain has TRBV20-1 and TRBJ1-1; D not certain. This CDR3 spans 12 amino acids. Per the germline V gene, CDR1 is DFQATT and CDR2 is SNEGSKA (reference sequence). The V end lost 3 bases, the J end lost 4 bases, and 9 bases lay between the germline ends. CDR3 in DNA: TGCAGTGCTAGTAGGGCGATCACTGAAGCTTTCTTT. Translated: CSASRAITEAFF.

This chain connects TRBV7-2 to TRBJ2-4; the D is unclear. This CDR3 comprises 14 residues. Per the germline V gene, CDR1 is SGHTA and CDR2 is FQGNSA. Trimming took 1 base from V and 0 from J, leaving 4 bases between them. The CDR3 is CASSLERAKNIQYF. The CDR3 coding sequence is TGTGCCAGCAGCTTAGAACGAGCCAAAAACATTCAGTACTTC.

This clonotype has a handful of counts. The chain's CDR3 is CSAWDTTYEQYF. The CDR3 nucleotides are TGCAGTGCTTGGGACACCACCTACGAGCAGTACTTC. The chain has TRBV20-1 and TRBJ2-7; D perhaps matches TRBD1 (6 bases). The CDR3 has 12 amino acids. V was cut by 5 bases and J by 2 bases, with 10 bases left in between. Germline CDR1 reads DFQATT; CDR2 reads SNEGSKA (reference sequence).

The chain carries TRBV20-1 and TRBJ2-2; 9 bases agree with TRBD2. This CDR3 is built from 15 residues. Germline V gene sequence: CDR1 DFQATT, CDR2 SNEGSKA (reference sequence). Trimming took 5 bases from V and 3 from J; bases not matched to a gene: 7. The CDR3 DNA is TGCAGTGCTCCGCGGCGGGAGGGCCACACCGGGGAGCTGTTTTTT. This sequence encodes CSAPRREGHTGELFF.

The CDR3 nucleotides are TGTGCCAGTAGTATAGTACGAGGGGGTAATCAGCCCCAGCATTTT. Translating it yields CASSIVRGGNQPQHF. The rearrangement joins TRBV19 to TRBJ1-5, with D possibly matching TRBD1 (6 bases). This CDR3 comprises 15 residues. Germline-derived CDR1 and CDR2 are LNHDA and SQIVND (reference sequence). V was trimmed by 1 base and J by 4 bases, leaving 11 bases between them.

The rearrangement links TRBV20-1 to TRBJ2-3; D remains ambiguous. CDR3 length: 14 residues. Trimming shortened V by 5 bases and J by 7 bases, and 19 bases separated the two germline ends. Germline CDR1 and CDR2: DFQATT and SNEGSKA (reference sequence). The CDR3 DNA is TGCAGTGCTCCGGCCGGCAGACGCCCCTATACGCAGTATTTT. Translated, it gives CSAPAGRRPYTQYF.

In this sample, this clonotype is medium-sized. The chain links TRBV20-1 to TRBJ2-2; 7 bases match TRBD2. CDR3 length: 15 amino acids. Germline CDR1 reads DFQATT; CDR2 reads SNEGSKA (reference sequence). Trimming cost V 4 bases and J 0 bases; bases outside gene matches: 5. For the CDR3, the DNA is TGCAGTGCTATTACTAGCGACTCGAACACCGGGGAGCTGTTTTTT. Translation: CSAITSDSNTGELFF.

The chain combines TRBV28 with TRBJ2-7; D not resolved. V lost 6 bases and J 0 bases, leaving 9 bases between the germline ends. The CDR3 is made up of 13 amino acids. From germline, CDR1 is MDHEN and CDR2 SYDVKM. As DNA, the CDR3 is TGTGCCAGCAGGGTGATTCACTCCTACGAGCAGTACTTC. It yields the protein CASRVIHSYEQYF. The entire variable domain, with the rest obtained from reference TRBV28 and TRBJ2-7, is as follows: DVKVTQSSRYLVKRTGEKVFLECVQDMDHENMFWYRQDPGLGLRLIYFSYDVKMKEKGDIPEGYSVSREKKERFSLILESASTNQTSMYLCASRVIHSYEQYFGPGTRLTVT.

This clonotype was detected only a few times. The CDR3 DNA follows: TGTGCCAGCAGCTTAATAACAGGGGGCACTGAAGCTTTCTTT. It specifies CASSLITGGTEAFF. The chain combines TRBV11-2 with TRBJ1-1; 8 bases agree with TRBD1. Germline lookup yields CDR1 SGHAT and CDR2 FQNNGV. V was clipped by 2 bases and J by 4 bases; unmatched bases: 3. CDR3 size: 14 residues.